Listed here are 19 T cell receptor beta chains from one sample, sequenced in a study of regulatory T cells in long-lasting Graves disease. Arm-PCR of CDR3 regions and iRepertoire HTBI primers were used to build TCR beta libraries. TCRdb re-derived calls from the multiplex PCR reads in MiXCR, one entry per CDR3 protein. The table lists some 330,000 distinct CDR3 sequences, roughly 25% of them singletons. Time point denoted: persistent/refractory GD, antithyroid drugs over 5 years with positive TRAb. The TCR library was made from RNA that had been extracted from PBMCs in TRIzol. Here the sequenced sample was peripheral blood mononuclear cells (PBMCs), taken when the disease was refractory, from a patient treated with antithyroid drugs. The receptors come from a middle-aged woman with Graves disease.

This clonotype was counted many times. The V call is TRBV10-1, the J call TRBJ2-7, with D tentatively TRBD1 (5 bases). The germline V and J ends were trimmed by 5 bases and 0 bases, with 20 bases remaining between them. The germline V gene has CDR1 WNHNN and CDR2 SYGVQD (reference sequence). The CDR3 is 17 residues long. CDR3 sequence: CASSNRKTGDDSYEQYF. DNA of the CDR3: TGCGCCAGCAGTAACAGAAAAACAGGTGATGACTCCTACGAGCAGTACTTC.

This clonotype was detected many times. J is TRBJ1-5 and V is TRBV28; D perhaps matches TRBD1 (6 bases). Germline V lookup: CDR1 MDHEN, CDR2 SYDVKM. The CDR3 loop spans 16 amino acids. V was shortened by 3 bases and J by 6 bases, with 18 bases between the two germline ends. The CDR3 coding sequence is TGTGCCAGCAGTTTGGGGGCACTGGTCTCGGGTCAGCCCCAGCATTTT. This sequence encodes CASSLGALVSGQPQHF. The entire variable domain, with the rest obtained from reference TRBV28 and TRBJ1-5, is as follows: DVKVTQSSRYLVKRTGEKVFLECVQDMDHENMFWYRQDPGLGLRLIYFSYDVKMKEKGDIPEGYSVSREKKERFSLILESASTNQTSMYLCASSLGALVSGQPQHFGDGTRLSIL.

This clonotype showed up just a few times. This sequence joins TRBV2 and TRBJ2-3; D possibly corresponds to TRBD2 (5 bases). V was pared by 1 base and J by 3 bases, with 11 bases between. The germline gives CDR1 SNHLY, CDR2 FYNNEI. The CDR3 spans 15 residues. Here the CDR3 DNA reads TGTGCCAGCAGTGAAGTAGCGTACGGTACAGATACGCAGTATTTT. Amino acids: CASSEVAYGTDTQYF.

This clonotype has ten or more counts. The chain combines TRBV11-2 with TRBJ2-7, with 11 bases aligning to TRBD2. CDR3 length: 17 residues. Germline assignment: CDR1 SGHAT and CDR2 FQNNGV. Trimming at V came to 2 bases and at J to 3 bases, leaving 9 bases not matched to a gene. Here the CDR3 reads CASSLFLQTSGNYEQYF. The CDR3 DNA reads as TGTGCCAGCAGCTTATTTCTTCAGACTAGCGGGAACTACGAGCAGTACTTC.

The sample holds a few counts of this clonotype. The chain recombines TRBV7-2 with TRBJ2-7; 7 positions agree with TRBD2. Trimming took 4 bases from V and 3 from J; bases not matched to a gene: 12. The CDR3 runs to 16 residues. Germline V gives CDR1 SGHTA, CDR2 FQGNSA. The CDR3 DNA reads TGTGCCAGCAGCTCGCCCATGGGGCTAGCGGACTACGAGCAGTACTTC. Its protein product is CASSSPMGLADYEQYF.

This clonotype appeared many times. The chain combines TRBV6-2 or TRBV6-3 with TRBJ1-5; 9 bases fit TRBD1. Germline trimming cut 2 bases from V and 3 bases from J; bases unmatched to any gene: 2. The CDR3 sequence is 15 residues long. CDR1 and CDR2 (germline): MNHEY, SVGEGT. The CDR3 reads CASSYGQGYNQPQHF. The DNA of the CDR3 is TGTGCCAGCAGTTACGGACAGGGGTACAATCAGCCCCAGCATTTT.

This clonotype occurred many times. This chain connects TRBV28 to TRBJ2-6; the match to TRBD2 covers 7 bases. This CDR3 has 16 residues. V shed 7 bases and J 0 bases; nucleotides not matched to a gene: 6. Per germline, CDR1 MDHEN and CDR2 SYDVKM. The CDR3 loop reads CASTPSGSSGANVLTF. The CDR3 nucleotides read TGTGCCAGCACCCCTAGCGGAAGCTCTGGGGCCAACGTCCTGACTTTC.

This clonotype has a count of ten or more. In DNA, the CDR3 is TGCAGTGCTAGTGACGGACCTTACTATGGCTACACCTTC. Its translation is CSASDGPYYGYTF. The V and J genes are TRBV20-1 and TRBJ1-2; D remains ambiguous. The CDR3 contains 13 residues. Trimming took off 3 bases at V and 3 bases at J, with 11 bases between the two ends. Looked up from germline, CDR1 is DFQATT and CDR2 is SNEGSKA (reference sequence).

The chain carries TRBV7-2 and TRBJ2-3; D is undetermined. In germline, CDR1 is SGHTA, CDR2 FQGNSA. V shed 3 bases and J shed 3 bases, with 10 bases lying between them. This CDR3 spans 14 amino acids. CDR3 sequence reads: CASSFWGNTDTQYF. CDR3 nucleotides: TGTGCCAGCAGCTTCTGGGGAAATACAGATACGCAGTATTTT.

The rearrangement uses TRBV10-2 and TRBJ2-7; D unclear. Looked up from germline, CDR1 is WSHSY and CDR2 is SAAADI. V was trimmed by 2 bases and J by 0 bases, leaving 17 bases between them. The CDR3 totals 17 residues. CDR3 loop: CASSERLAGKSSYEQYF. The CDR3 region has the DNA TGCGCCAGCAGTGAGAGGCTGGCAGGCAAGAGCTCCTACGAGCAGTACTTC.

The V call is TRBV6-1, the J call TRBJ1-5, with 12 bases matching TRBD1. CDR3 length: 15 amino acids. Looked up from germline, CDR1 is MNHNS and CDR2 is SASEGT. The CDR3 DNA reads TGTGCAACCAGGCGGGGGACAGGGGGCCATCAGCCCCAGCATTTT. It specifies CATRRGTGGHQPQHF.

The gene calls are TRBV7-9 and TRBJ2-5, with 10 bases matching TRBD2. The CDR3 runs to 15 residues. The V gene end was trimmed by 5 bases and the J gene end by 7 bases; junction bases not matched to a gene: 10. Germline V lookup: CDR1 SEHNR, CDR2 FQNEAQ (reference sequence). In DNA form, the CDR3 reads TGTGCCAGCAGCCCCCTAGCGGGGGTAGCTGGGACCCAGTACTTC. This gives the protein CASSPLAGVAGTQYF.

This clonotype came up many times. CDR3 DNA: TGCGCCAGCAGCTTACAGACAGGGGGCACTGAAGCTTTCTTT. Amino acids: CASSLQTGGTEAFF. V and J are TRBV5-1 and TRBJ1-1, with TRBD1 matching 9 bases. This CDR3 has 14 amino acids. Germline values: CDR1 SGHRS, CDR2 YFSETQ. The ends lost 2 bases at V and 4 bases at J; junction bases unmatched: 3.

The genes are TRBV28 and TRBJ2-1; D may match TRBD1 or TRBD2 (5 bases each). Germline CDR1 and CDR2: MDHEN and SYDVKM. The CDR3 runs 14 residues. V was pared by 6 bases and J by 8 bases, with 17 bases between. Here the CDR3 DNA reads TGTGCCAGCAGCCTCAATCTGGGGCGGGATGAGCAGTTCTTC. Translating gives CASSLNLGRDEQFF.

This clonotype was counted a few times. This chain links TRBV9 with TRBJ2-5, with D possibly called TRBD1 or TRBD2 (6 bases each). The germline gives CDR1 SGDLS, CDR2 YYNGEE. The CDR3 totals 15 residues. V lost 0 bases, J lost 1 base, and 10 bases lay in between. In nucleotides, the CDR3 is TGTGCCAGCAGCGTAGGAGGGGGGCCCCAAGAGACCCAGTACTTC. Protein product: CASSVGGGPQETQYF.

The sample holds many counts of this clonotype. CDR3 sequence reads: CASSYSTGLPPYEQYF. The CDR3, as DNA: TGTGCCAGCAGTTACTCGACGGGACTACCTCCCTACGAGCAGTACTTC. This chain connects TRBV6-5 to TRBJ2-7, with 7 positions matching TRBD2. V was clipped by 0 bases and J by 2 bases; unmatched bases: 7. Germline loops: CDR1 MNHEY, CDR2 SVGAGI. The CDR3 loop spans 16 amino acids.

The sample holds a few counts of this clonotype. The chain recombines TRBV7-9 with TRBJ2-7, with D possibly being TRBD1 (6 bases). CDR3 size: 14 residues. Looked up from germline, CDR1 is SEHNR and CDR2 is FQNEAQ (reference sequence). Trimming stripped 3 bases from V and 0 bases from J, with 9 bases between. The CDR3 is CASSFRDNSYEQYF. CDR3 in DNA: TGTGCCAGCAGCTTCCGGGACAACTCCTACGAGCAGTACTTC.

The chain is built from TRBV28 and TRBJ1-5; D might be TRBD1 (5 bases). V shed 6 bases and J shed 6 bases, with 21 bases lying between them. Looked up from germline, CDR1 is MDHEN and CDR2 is SYDVKM. The CDR3 contains 16 residues. As DNA, the CDR3 is TGTGCCAGCAGACGACGCTGGCAGGGTAGGGGTCAGCCCCAGCATTTT. Amino acids: CASRRRWQGRGQPQHF.

This clonotype was seen many times. The gene calls are TRBV28 and TRBJ1-1, with unresolved D. Germline V lookup: CDR1 MDHEN, CDR2 SYDVKM. The CDR3 runs to 11 residues. Trimming stripped 0 bases from V and 7 bases from J, with 3 bases between. CDR3 bases: TGTGCCAGCAGTTTATGGGATGAAGCTTTCTTT. Protein product: CASSLWDEAFF.